The TCR beta chain described here comes from a study of human T cells and chemical hapten exposure. To note about this clonotype: Its cognate antigen is unknown.

Per germline, CDR1 SGHTA and CDR2 FQGNSA. The length of the CDR3 is 14 residues. Unmatched junction bases numbered 9, after V lost 5 bases and J lost 8 bases. The authors' processing: TCRs per sample had a median of around 100,000 and ranged from about 23,224 to 700,000. Each CDR3 protein gets one entry after TCRdb re-called the RACE reads with MiXCR. The V and J calls shown here were made by TCRdb, not taken from the authors' results. The table lists about 120,000 distinct CDR3 sequences, roughly 13% of them singletons, with about 3% in the top ten. Study observations and caveats: Among TCRs, those above 1 in 1000 frequency were unaffected by DPC sensitization.

Time point reported: pre-sensitization, week 0. As for treatment: therapeutic diphenylcyclopropenone sensitization with weekly scalp DPC. Each patch test followed a blood draw. The sequences come from whole blood, collected in connection with sensitization to the hapten diphenylcyclopropenone (DPC). The sequence derives from a woman younger than 35 with alopecia areata. Some clones in this sample may be carry-over from other donors' samples. The V gene is TRBV7-2, the J gene TRBJ1-2, with TRBD1 identical over 9 bases. The CDR3 region has the DNA TGTGCCAGCAGCCCGACGACAGGGGGAGCGGGCTACACCTTC. It translates to CASSPTTGGAGYTF.